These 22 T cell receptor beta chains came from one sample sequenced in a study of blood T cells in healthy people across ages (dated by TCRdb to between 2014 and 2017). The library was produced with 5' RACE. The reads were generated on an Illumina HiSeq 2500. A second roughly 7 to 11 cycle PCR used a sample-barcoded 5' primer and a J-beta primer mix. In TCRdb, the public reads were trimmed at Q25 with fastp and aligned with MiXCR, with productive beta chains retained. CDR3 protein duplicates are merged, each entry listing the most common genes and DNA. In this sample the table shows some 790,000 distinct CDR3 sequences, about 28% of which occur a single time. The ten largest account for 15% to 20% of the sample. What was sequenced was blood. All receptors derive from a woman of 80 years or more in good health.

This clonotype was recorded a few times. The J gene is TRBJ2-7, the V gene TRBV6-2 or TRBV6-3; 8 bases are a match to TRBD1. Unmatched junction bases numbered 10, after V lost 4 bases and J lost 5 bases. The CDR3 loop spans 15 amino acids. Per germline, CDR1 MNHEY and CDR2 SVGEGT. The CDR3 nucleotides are TGTGCCAGCAGTTCCCGGGACAGGCGGTGGAACGAGCAGTACTTC. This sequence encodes CASSSRDRRWNEQYF.

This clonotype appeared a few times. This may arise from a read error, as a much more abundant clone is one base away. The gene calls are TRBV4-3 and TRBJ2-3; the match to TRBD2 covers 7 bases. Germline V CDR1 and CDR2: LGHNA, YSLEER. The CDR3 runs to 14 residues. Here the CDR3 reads CASSRSGEEDAQYF. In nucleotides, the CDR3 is TGCGCCAGCAGCCGGAGCGGGGAGGAAGATGCGCAGTATTTT.

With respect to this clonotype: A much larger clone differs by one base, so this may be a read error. This CDR3 reads CAGRSTLAGGWDEQFF. CDR3 sequence (DNA): TGTGCCGGCAGATCAACCCTAGCGGGGGGGTGGGATGAGCAGTTCTTC. The chain is built from TRBV6-2 or TRBV6-3 and TRBJ2-1; 12 nucleotides match TRBD2. Germline CDR1 MNHEY, CDR2 SVGEGT. The CDR3 spans 16 residues.

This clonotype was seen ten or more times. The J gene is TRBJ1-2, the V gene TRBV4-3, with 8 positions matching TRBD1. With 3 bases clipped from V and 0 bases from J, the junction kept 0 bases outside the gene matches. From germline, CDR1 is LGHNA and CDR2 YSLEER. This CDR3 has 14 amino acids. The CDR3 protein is CASSQGQANYGYTF. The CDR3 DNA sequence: TGCGCCAGCAGCCAGGGACAGGCTAACTATGGCTACACCTTC.

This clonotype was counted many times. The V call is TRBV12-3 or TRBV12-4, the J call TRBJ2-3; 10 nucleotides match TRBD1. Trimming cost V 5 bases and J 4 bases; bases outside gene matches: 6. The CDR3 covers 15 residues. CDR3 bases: TGTGCCAGCAGTAACCGGGACAGGGGTGCAGATACGCAGTATTTT. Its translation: CASSNRDRGADTQYF.

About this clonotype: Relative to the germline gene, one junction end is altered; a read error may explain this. The CDR3 reads CASSLENIITDAQYF. For the CDR3, the DNA is TGTGCCAGCAGTTTAGAGAACATTATCACAGATGCGCAGTATTTT. The V gene is TRBV12-3 or TRBV12-4, the J gene TRBJ2-3; D is uncertain. There are 15 residues in the CDR3.

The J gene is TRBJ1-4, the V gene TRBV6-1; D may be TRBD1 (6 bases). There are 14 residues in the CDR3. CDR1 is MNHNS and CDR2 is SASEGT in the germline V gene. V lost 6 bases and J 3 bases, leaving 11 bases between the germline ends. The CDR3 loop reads CASSTGPSNEKLFF. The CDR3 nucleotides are TGTGCCAGCAGCACAGGGCCTTCTAATGAAAAACTGTTTTTT.

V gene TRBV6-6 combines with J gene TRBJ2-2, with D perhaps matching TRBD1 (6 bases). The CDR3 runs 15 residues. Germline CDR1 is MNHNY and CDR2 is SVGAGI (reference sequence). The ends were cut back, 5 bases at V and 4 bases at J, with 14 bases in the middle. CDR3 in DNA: TGTGCCAGCAGTGCGACAGGTCCGGGCACCGGGGAGCTGTTTTTT. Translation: CASSATGPGTGELFF.

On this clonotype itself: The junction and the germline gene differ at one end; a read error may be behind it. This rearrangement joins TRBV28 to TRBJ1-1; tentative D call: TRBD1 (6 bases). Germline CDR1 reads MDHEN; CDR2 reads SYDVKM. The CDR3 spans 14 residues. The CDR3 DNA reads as TGTGCCAGCGCGGGGGGCTGGGGGAACACTGAAGTTTTCTTT. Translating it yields CASAGGWGNTEVFF.

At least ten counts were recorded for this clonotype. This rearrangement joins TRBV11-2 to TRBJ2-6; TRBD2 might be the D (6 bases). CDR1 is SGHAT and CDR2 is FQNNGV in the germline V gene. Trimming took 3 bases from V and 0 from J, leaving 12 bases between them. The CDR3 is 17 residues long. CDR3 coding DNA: TGTGCCAGCAGCTTCCGGGAGAGTCGCTCTGGGGCCAACGTCCTGACTTTC. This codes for CASSFRESRSGANVLTF.

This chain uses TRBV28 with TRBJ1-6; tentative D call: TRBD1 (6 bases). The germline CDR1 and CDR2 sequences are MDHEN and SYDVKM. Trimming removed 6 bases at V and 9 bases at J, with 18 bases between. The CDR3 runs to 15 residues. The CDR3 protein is CASRLGWGGSSPLHF. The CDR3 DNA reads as TGTGCCAGCAGGTTGGGCTGGGGGGGCAGTTCACCCCTCCACTTT.

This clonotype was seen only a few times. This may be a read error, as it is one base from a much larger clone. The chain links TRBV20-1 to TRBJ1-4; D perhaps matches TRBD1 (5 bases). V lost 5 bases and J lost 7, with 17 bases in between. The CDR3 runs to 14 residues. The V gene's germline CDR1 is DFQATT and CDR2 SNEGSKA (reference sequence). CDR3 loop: CSAGPGHRGEKLFF. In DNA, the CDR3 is TGCAGTGCTGGACCTGGACATCGGGGTGAAAAACTGTTTTTT.

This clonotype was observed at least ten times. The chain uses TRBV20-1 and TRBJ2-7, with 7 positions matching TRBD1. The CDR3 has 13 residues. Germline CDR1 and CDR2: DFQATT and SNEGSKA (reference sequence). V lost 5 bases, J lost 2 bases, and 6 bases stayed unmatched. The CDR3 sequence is CSAGRDSTYEQYF. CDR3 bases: TGCAGTGCTGGCCGGGACAGCACCTACGAGCAGTACTTC.

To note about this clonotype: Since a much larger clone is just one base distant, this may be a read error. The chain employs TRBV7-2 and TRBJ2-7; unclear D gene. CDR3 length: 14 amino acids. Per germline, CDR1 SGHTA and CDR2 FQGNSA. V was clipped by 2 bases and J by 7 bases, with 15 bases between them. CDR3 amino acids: CASSLTEFYNEQYF. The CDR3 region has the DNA TGTGCCAGCAGCTTAACCGAGTTTTACAATGAGCAGTACTTC.

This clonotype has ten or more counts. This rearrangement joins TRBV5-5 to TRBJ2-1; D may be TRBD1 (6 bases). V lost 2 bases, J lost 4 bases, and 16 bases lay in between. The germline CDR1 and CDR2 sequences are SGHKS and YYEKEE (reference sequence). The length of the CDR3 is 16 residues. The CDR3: CASSFSRDIQYNEQFF. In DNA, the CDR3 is TGTGCCAGCAGCTTTTCGAGGGACATCCAGTACAATGAGCAGTTCTTC.

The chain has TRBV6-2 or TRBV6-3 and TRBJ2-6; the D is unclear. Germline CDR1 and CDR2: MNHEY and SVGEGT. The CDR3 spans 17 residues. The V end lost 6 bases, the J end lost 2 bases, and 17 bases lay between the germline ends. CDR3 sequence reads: CASSDAFLLPGANVLTF. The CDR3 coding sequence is TGTGCCAGCAGCGATGCCTTTCTTCTCCCTGGGGCCAACGTCCTGACTTTC.

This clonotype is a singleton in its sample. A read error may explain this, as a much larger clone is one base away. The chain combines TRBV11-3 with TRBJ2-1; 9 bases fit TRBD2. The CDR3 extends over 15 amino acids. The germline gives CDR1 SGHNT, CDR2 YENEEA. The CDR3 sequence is CTSSYLAGAYNEQFF. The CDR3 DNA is TGTACCAGCAGCTACTTAGCGGGGGCCTACAATGAGCAGTTCTTC.

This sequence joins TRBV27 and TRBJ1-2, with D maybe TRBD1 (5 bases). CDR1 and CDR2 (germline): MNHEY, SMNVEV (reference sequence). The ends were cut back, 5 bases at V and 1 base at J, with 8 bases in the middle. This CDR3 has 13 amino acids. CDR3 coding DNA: TGTGCCAGCAGTCGGGGGGTTAACTATGGCTACACCTTC. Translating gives CASSRGVNYGYTF.

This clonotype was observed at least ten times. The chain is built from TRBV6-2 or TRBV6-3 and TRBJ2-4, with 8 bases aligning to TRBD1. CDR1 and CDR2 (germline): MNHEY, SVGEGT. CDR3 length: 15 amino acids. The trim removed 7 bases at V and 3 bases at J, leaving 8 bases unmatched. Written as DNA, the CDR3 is TGTGCCAGCACTCTTACAGGGGGTGGCAAAAACATTCAGTACTTC. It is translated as CASTLTGGGKNIQYF.

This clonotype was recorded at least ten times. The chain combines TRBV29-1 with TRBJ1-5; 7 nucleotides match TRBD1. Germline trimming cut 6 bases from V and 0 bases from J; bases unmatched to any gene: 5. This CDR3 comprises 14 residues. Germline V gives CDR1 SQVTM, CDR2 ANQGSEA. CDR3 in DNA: TGCAGCGTGTCAGGGGGGAATAGCAATCAGCCCCAGCATTTT. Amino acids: CSVSGGNSNQPQHF.

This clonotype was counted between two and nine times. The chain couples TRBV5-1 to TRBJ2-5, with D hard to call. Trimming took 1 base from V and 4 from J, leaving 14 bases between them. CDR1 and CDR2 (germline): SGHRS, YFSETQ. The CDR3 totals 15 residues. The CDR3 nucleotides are TGCGCCAGCAGCTTGAATCAGCTCCTGAGAGAGACCCAGTACTTC. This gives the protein CASSLNQLLRETQYF.

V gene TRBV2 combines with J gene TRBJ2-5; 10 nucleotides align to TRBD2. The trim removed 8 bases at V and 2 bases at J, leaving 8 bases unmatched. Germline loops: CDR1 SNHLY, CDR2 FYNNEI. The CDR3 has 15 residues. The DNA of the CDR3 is TGTGCCAGCTCTGGACTAGCGGTTGATCAAGAGACCCAGTACTTC. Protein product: CASSGLAVDQETQYF.